The T cell receptor beta chain under discussion was sequenced for a study of T cell repertoires in cytomegalovirus infection. One entry per CDR3 protein results from TCRdb running MiXCR on the reads. The sample lists 600,000 to 800,000 distinct CDR3 sequences; 24% were seen once. Germline values: CDR1 LNHDA, CDR2 SQIVND (reference sequence). The ends were cut back, 3 bases at V and 8 bases at J, with 5 bases in the middle. CDR3 length: 11 residues. Sequenced sample: CD8+ T cells from PBMCs. The receptor comes from a human donor in good health (CMV status not recorded). Some clones in this sample may be carry-over from other donors' samples. The V and J genes are TRBV19 and TRBJ2-1; D unresolved. The CDR3, as DNA: TGTGCCAGTAGTATGTCTTATGAGCAGTTCTTC. Its translation: CASSMSYEQFF.